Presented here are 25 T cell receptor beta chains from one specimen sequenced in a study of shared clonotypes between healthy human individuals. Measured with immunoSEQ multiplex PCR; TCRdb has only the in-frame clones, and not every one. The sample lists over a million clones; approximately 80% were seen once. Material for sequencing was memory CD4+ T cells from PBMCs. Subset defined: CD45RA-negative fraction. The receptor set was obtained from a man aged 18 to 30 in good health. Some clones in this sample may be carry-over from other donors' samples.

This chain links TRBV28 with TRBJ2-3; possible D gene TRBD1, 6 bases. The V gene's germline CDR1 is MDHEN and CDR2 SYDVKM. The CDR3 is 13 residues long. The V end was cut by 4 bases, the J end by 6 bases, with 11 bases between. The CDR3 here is CASSSTQGDTQYF. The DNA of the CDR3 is TGTGCCAGCAGTTCCACCCAGGGGGATACGCAGTATTTT.

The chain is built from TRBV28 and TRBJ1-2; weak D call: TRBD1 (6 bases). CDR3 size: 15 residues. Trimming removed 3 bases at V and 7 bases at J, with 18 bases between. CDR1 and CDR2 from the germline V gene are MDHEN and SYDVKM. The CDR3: CASSLIQGLSSGYTF. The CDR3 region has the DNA TGTGCCAGCAGTTTGATACAGGGCTTATCGAGTGGCTACACCTTC.

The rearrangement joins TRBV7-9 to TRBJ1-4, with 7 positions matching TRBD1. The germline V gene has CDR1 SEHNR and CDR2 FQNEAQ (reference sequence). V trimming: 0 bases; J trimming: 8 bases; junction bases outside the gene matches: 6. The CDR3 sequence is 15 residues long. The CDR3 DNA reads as TGTGCCAGCAGCTTAGCGGCAGGGGGTAGCGAAAAACTGTTTTTT. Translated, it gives CASSLAAGGSEKLFF.

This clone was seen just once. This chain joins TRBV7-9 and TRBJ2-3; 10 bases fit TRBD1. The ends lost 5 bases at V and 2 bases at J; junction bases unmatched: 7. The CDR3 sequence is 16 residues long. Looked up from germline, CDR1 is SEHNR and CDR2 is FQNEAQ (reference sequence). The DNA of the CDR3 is TGTGCCAGCAGCCCCCGACAGGGGGCCATCACAGATACGCAGTATTTT. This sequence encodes CASSPRQGAITDTQYF.

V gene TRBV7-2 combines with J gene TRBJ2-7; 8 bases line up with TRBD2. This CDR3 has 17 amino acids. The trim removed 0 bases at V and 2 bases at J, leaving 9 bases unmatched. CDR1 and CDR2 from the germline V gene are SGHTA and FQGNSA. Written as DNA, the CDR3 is TGTGCCAGCAGCTTAGCCGGACTAGCCCTAGACCCCTACGAGCAGTACTTC. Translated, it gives CASSLAGLALDPYEQYF.

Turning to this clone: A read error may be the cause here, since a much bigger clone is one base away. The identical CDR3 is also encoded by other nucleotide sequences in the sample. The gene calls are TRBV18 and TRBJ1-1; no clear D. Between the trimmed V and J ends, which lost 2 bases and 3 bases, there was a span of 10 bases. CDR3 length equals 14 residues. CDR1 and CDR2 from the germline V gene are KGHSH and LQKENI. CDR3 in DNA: TGTGCCAGCTCACCAGGAGGGCAGGACACTGAAGCTTTCTTT. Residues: CASSPGGQDTEAFF.

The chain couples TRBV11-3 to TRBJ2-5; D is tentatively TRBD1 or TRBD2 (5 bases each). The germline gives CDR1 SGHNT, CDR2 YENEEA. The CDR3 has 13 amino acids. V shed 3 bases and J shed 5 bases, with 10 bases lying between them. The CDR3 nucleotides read TGTGCCAGCAGCTTGCAGGGAGCCGAGACCCAGTACTTC. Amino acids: CASSLQGAETQYF.

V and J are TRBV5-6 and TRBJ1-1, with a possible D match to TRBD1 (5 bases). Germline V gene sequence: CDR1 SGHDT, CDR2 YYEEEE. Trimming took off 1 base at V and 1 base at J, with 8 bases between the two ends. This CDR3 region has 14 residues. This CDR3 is CASSLTGANTEAFF. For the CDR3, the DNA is TGTGCCAGCAGCTTGACAGGAGCGAACACTGAAGCTTTCTTT.

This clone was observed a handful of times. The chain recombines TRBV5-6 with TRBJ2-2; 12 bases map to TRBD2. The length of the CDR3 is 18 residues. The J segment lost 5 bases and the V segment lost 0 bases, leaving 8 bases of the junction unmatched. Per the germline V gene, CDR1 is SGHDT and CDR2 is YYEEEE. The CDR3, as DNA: TGTGCCAGCAGCTTGGAGGTGACTAGCGGGAGAGGGACCGGGGAGCTGTTTTTT. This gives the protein CASSLEVTSGRGTGELFF. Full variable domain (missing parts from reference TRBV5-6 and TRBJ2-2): DAGVTQSPTHLIKTRGQQVTLRCSPKSGHDTVSWYQQALGQGPQFIFQYYEEEERQRGNFPDRFSGHQFPNYSSELNVNALLLGDSALYLCASSLEVTSGRGTGELFFGEGSRLTVL.

CDR3 DNA sequence: TGTGCCAGCAGCCCCGGACCGTCTTTGGATGAAGCTTTCTTT. Its translation is CASSPGPSLDEAFF. The V and J genes are TRBV28 and TRBJ1-1; no clear D gene. Trimming took 6 bases from V and 7 from J, leaving 18 bases between them. CDR1 and CDR2 from the germline V gene are MDHEN and SYDVKM. The CDR3 runs 14 residues.

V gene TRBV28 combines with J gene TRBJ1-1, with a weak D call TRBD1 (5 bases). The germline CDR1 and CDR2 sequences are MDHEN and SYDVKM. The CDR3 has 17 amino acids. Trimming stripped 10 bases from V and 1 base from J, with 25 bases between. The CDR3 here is CATHKGFGGTGNTEAFF. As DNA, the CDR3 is TGTGCCACCCACAAGGGGTTTGGGGGGACTGGGAACACTGAAGCTTTCTTT.

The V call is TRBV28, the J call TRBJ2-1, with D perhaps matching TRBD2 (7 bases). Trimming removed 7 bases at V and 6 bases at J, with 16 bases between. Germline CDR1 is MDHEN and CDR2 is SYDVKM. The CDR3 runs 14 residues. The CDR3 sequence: CASTPGGGSNEQFF. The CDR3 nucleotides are TGTGCCAGCACCCCGGGGGGCGGGAGCAATGAGCAGTTCTTC.

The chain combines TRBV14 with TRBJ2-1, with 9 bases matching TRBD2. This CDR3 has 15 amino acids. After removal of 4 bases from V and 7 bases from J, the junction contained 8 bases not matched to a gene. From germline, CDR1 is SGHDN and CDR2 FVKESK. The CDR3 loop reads CASSRGTSYFNEQFF. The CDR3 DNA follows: TGTGCCAGCAGCCGGGGGACTAGCTACTTTAATGAGCAGTTCTTC.

In DNA form, the CDR3 reads TGTGCCAGCAGCCTATCGACAGGCGGAGAACAGCCCCAGCATTTT. Encoded protein: CASSLSTGGEQPQHF. This sequence joins TRBV4-2 and TRBJ1-5; a weak D match, TRBD1 (6 bases). The length of the CDR3 is 15 residues. The germline V gene has CDR1 LGHNA and CDR2 YNFKEQ. Trimming took off 4 bases at V and 7 bases at J, with 17 bases between the two ends.

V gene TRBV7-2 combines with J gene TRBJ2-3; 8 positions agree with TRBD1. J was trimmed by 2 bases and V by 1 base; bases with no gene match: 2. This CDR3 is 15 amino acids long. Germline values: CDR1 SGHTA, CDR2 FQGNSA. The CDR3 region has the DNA TGTGCCAGCAGCTTAGGGACAGGGAACACAGATACGCAGTATTTT. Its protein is CASSLGTGNTDTQYF.

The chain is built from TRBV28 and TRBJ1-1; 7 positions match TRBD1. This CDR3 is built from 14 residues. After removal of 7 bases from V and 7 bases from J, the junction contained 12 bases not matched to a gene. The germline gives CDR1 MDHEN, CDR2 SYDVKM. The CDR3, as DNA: TGTGCCAGCATCCTCCGGGACAGCGACGTTGAAGCTTTCTTT. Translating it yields CASILRDSDVEAFF.

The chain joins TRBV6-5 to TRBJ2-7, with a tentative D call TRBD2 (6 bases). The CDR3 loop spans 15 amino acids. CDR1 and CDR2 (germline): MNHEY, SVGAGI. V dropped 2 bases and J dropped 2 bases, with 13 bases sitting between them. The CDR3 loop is CASSYMAGPTYEQYF. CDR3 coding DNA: TGTGCCAGCAGTTACATGGCGGGACCGACCTACGAGCAGTACTTC.

CDR3 bases: TGTGCCAGCTCACCACTCTTGGGGGTCGGGGACACTGAAGCTTTCTTT. Its protein is CASSPLLGVGDTEAFF. The gene calls are TRBV18 and TRBJ1-1; D perhaps matches TRBD1 (5 bases). With 1 base removed from V and 3 bases from J, the gap between germline ends came to 15 bases. The germline V gene encodes CDR1 KGHSH and CDR2 LQKENI. The CDR3 sequence is 16 residues long.

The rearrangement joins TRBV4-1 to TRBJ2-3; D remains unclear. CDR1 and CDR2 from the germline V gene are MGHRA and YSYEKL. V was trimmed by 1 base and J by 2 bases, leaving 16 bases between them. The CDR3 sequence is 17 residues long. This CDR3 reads CASSQVGYRANTDTQYF. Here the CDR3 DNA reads TGCGCCAGCAGCCAAGTAGGGTATCGGGCTAACACAGATACGCAGTATTTT.

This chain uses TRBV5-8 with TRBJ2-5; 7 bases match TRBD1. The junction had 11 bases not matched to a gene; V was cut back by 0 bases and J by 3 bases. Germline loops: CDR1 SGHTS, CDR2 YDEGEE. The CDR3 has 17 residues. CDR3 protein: CASSLGQGGGSKETQYF. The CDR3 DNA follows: TGTGCCAGCAGCTTGGGACAGGGTGGCGGTTCTAAAGAGACCCAGTACTTC.

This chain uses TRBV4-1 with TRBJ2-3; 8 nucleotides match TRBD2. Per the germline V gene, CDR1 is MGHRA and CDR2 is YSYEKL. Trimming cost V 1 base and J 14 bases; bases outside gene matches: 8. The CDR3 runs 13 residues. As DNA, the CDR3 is TGCGCCAGCAGCCAAGTTGAGGGCGCGGGAGGGTATTTT. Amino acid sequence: CASSQVEGAGGYF.

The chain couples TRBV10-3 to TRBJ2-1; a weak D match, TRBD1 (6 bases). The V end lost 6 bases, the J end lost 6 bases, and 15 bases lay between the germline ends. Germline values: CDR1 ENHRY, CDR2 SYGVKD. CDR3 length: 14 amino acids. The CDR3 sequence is CAIRDSSSGNEQFF. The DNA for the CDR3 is TGTGCCATCAGGGACAGCAGCTCGGGCAATGAGCAGTTCTTC.

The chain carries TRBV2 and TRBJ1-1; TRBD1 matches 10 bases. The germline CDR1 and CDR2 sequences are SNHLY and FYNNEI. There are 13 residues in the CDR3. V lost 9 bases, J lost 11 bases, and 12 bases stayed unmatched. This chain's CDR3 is CASKRGTGETAFF. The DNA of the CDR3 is TGTGCCAGTAAAAGGGGGACAGGGGAGACCGCTTTCTTT.

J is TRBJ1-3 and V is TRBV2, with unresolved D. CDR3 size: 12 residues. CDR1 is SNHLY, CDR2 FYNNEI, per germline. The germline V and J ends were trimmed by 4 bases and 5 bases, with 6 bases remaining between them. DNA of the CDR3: TGTGCCAGCAGTGGGTTTAGAAACACCATATATTTT. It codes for CASSGFRNTIYF.

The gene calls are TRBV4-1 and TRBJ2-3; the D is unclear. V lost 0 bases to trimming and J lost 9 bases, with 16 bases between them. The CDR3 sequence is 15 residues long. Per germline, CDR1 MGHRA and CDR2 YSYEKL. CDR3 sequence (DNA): TGCGCCAGCAGCCAAGATCGAGGCTCTCTGGGGACGCAGTATTTT. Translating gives CASSQDRGSLGTQYF.